The 4 T cell receptor beta chains below all came from one sample that was sequenced in a study of blood T cell repertoires in COVID-19. Method: immunoSEQ multiplex PCR; TCRdb's copy keeps in-frame clones and lacks some. The data show some 200,000 clones, just under 85% seen once. The sample was peripheral blood. The receptors here all came from a woman aged 50 to 60 with active or convalescent COVID-19.

The V and J genes are TRBV27 and TRBJ2-4, with 9 positions matching TRBD2. Germline CDR1 and CDR2: MNHEY and SMNVEV (reference sequence). Losses at the gene ends were 2 bases for V and 5 bases for J; bases not matched to a gene: 7. The CDR3 extends over 16 amino acids. The CDR3 is CASSLGGGRAENIQYF. DNA for the CDR3: TGTGCCAGCAGTTTAGGGGGCGGGAGGGCGGAAAACATTCAGTACTTC.

This rearrangement joins TRBV28 to TRBJ2-2, with 10 bases fitting TRBD2. This CDR3 has 16 amino acids. Losses at the gene ends were 6 bases for V and 7 bases for J; bases not matched to a gene: 11. CDR1 is MDHEN, CDR2 SYDVKM, per germline. The CDR3: CASSSSGLAVFGELFF. The CDR3 coding sequence is TGTGCCAGCAGCTCTAGTGGACTAGCGGTCTTCGGGGAGCTGTTTTTT.

The chain uses TRBV5-6 and TRBJ1-1; weak D call: TRBD1 (6 bases). V was clipped by 4 bases and J by 1 base, with 14 bases between them. The CDR3 covers 15 residues. Germline V gene data show CDR1 as SGHDT and CDR2 as YYEEEE. The CDR3 loop is CASSTLGHANTEAFF. The CDR3 DNA reads as TGTGCCAGCAGCACGCTGGGACACGCGAACACTGAAGCTTTCTTT.

The chain employs TRBV5-4 and TRBJ2-3, with D unresolved. V was shortened by 7 bases and J by 3 bases, with 12 bases between the two germline ends. CDR3 length equals 13 residues. Per the germline V gene, CDR1 is SGHNT and CDR2 is YYREEE (reference sequence). CDR3 loop: CASGRGKTDTQYF. CDR3 coding DNA: TGTGCCAGCGGGCGTGGTAAGACAGATACGCAGTATTTT.